A single T cell receptor beta chain is shown here with its context. The antigen is undetermined. The sample originates from a study of T-cell memory formation after mild COVID-19. Study-level background: Largely donor-specific TCR clusters were found.

Broader study findings: Whether second-wave clones peaking at day 37 were SARS-CoV-2 specific went unconfirmed. CD4+ contracting clones were found mainly in CM and EM, and CD8+ ones in EMRA. While clones contracting from day 15 to 85 were balanced between CD4 and CD8, later expanders leaned CD4+.

Germline V gene data show CDR1 as SGHNT and CDR2 as YYREEE (reference sequence). This CDR3 has 15 amino acids. V lost 1 base to trimming and J lost 2 bases, with 11 bases between them. TCRdb itself ran the 5' RACE reads through MiXCR, one entry per CDR3 protein. Among around 300,000 distinct CDR3 sequences, approximately 19% were seen once, and the ten largest hold roughly 24%. The chain carries TRBV5-4 and TRBJ2-3; unclear D gene. Material for sequencing was PBMCs or a T cell subset sorted from them (not recorded which). This TCR derives from a young man who had mild COVID-19 (a few samples of this study predate the infection). Cell type and time point are not known. The CDR3 DNA reads as TGTGCCAGCAGCTTGAGCTTGACGAACACAGATACGCAGTATTTT. Its protein product is CASSLSLTNTDTQYF.